This T cell receptor beta chain originates from a study of cytomegalovirus exposure and HLA in healthy donors (dated by TCRdb to 2016 to 2017). A note on the overall study: An earlier analysis of 550 to 700 of the donors reported more than 250 Gb of sequence data and some 100 million unique TCR beta sequences from roughly 180 million T cells. The number of donors typed differed by locus, with about 629-630 for A, B, C, DRB1 and DQB1, roughly 520 for DQA1, about 610 for DPA1, and around 450 for DPB1. To predict cytomegalovirus infection status, the study brought together high-throughput TCR immunosequencing, statistical association of individual TCRs with disease status, and machine learning. In addition to the first cohort of around 670 subjects, a separate validation cohort of 120 different subjects was used. All discovery cohort repertoires had been generated using a single sequencing platform. Donor age, sex, ethnicity and CMV serostatus were collected together with the repertoire data. A later analysis re-examined previously published TCR beta repertoires from hundreds of donors and added high-resolution HLA genotyping to investigate patterns of TCR occurrence. Using immunosequencing, the study profiled T cell repertoires from 666 subjects and related those repertoires to cytomegalovirus serostatus. Among the approximately 400 genotyped donors, roughly 80% belonged to the genetic ancestry cluster associated with self-reported Caucasian donors. Roughly 290 gigabases of sequencing data and roughly 81 million unique TCR sequences made up an early release that covered 500 to 650 HLA-typed donors. HLA typing covered class I and class II loci at four-digit resolution. An earlier analysis of roughly 600 of the donors used high-throughput TCR beta sequencing to judge whether each TCR beta V gene segment behaved as functional or pseudogenic. Roughly five DR-DQ haplotypes were handled as single units for association and clustering because linkage in the cohort was strong. The study aimed to test whether signatures of past pathogen exposure could be identified by cataloging public T cell receptors. Genome-wide SNP genotypes for about 65% of the roughly 700 donors were used in a later genetic analysis, which treated that subset as a discovery cohort. In the later analysis, no new phenotypic data were used to find candidate immune exposures; instead, reliance was placed on TCR beta sequences and their occurrence across donors. Among about 370 genotyped donors of the cohort, an average of about 240,000 unique TCR beta nucleotide sequences was sequenced per donor, of which 15% to 20% were non-productive. The research as a whole found: For the cohort, immune exposure information was limited to CMV serostatus. A later genetic analysis reported fewer N-insertions in productive TCRs among donors in an Asian-associated ancestry cluster than the roughly 700-donor mean. The sequencing pipeline was judged likely to have produced a cluster of highly shared sequence variants as a technical artifact. An association between a missense DCLRE1C variant and V-gene and J-gene trimming of TCR beta chains was found in a later genetic analysis and replicated in an independent cohort. A further reported finding was that TCR beta sequences accurately predicted the HLA-A and HLA-B alleles for most subjects in the first cohort. Strong co-occurrence of HLA alleles, especially DR and DQ, made assigning TCR associations to individual alleles difficult. In an earlier analysis of around 600 of the donors, most TCR beta V segments appeared in productive rearrangements about 87% or about 30% of the time, broadly matching IMGT annotations. Compared with equally common non-associated chains, HLA-associated TCR beta chains in a later analysis were more clonally expanded and had lower generation probabilities. Roughly uniform sequencing depth across donors was assumed in presence/absence analyses, although this assumption may not hold. Because HLA typing was missing for some donors at each locus, association tests included only the typed subset. Because the 87-base-pair reads could not distinguish some IMGT-functional V segments, including TRBV6-2 and TRBV6-3, those segments were excluded. The authors suggested that the approach could potentially be extended to other disease states and immunological phenotypes. Seventeen rarely observed V segments, including chromosome 9 orphons, were excluded from the earlier analysis of about 600 of the donors because counts were too low. In a later analysis, the rate of TCR association differed among HLA loci, with DRB1 alleles having the most associated TCRs and HLA-C alleles having the fewest. Most CMV-associated TCR beta chains appeared to be HLA-restricted in a later analysis, and the HLA associations seemed to be driven largely by CMV exposure. Most TCR sequences were observed very rarely across donors, whereas some public TCRs were present in many individuals. In a later analysis, several top co-occurrence clusters were reported to appear linked to parvovirus B19, influenza, CMV and Epstein-Barr virus. Linkage disequilibrium might explain the correlated functional status among segregating V segments, but an unknown experimental factor could not be excluded. In the study, approximately 150 TCR beta chains were listed as associated with cytomegalovirus. Specific HLA alleles were associated with over 15,000 TCR beta sequences at a false discovery rate of 0.05 in a later analysis. This cohort had only TCR beta chains sequenced, and the lack of alpha or paired-chain data limited which features could be detected. In vitro tests confirmed that a few of the cytomegalovirus-associated TCR beta chains recognize cytomegalovirus antigens. In both the original and validation cohorts, the classifier was reported to diagnose cytomegalovirus status with high specificity and sensitivity.

The cohort was made up of 666 healthy bone marrow donors. At the time of sampling, all cohort members were nominally healthy, though unrecorded immune exposures were likely present. The donor tested CMV seropositive, placing the donor among the 250 to 300 seropositive members of the cohort. A peripheral blood sample was collected from each donor, and TCR beta sequencing was performed on peripheral blood mononuclear cells. Genomic DNA extraction from the blood cell samples was performed with the Qiagen DNeasy Blood Extraction Kit. Library construction relied on the immunoSEQ multiplex PCR assay. For the multiplex PCR, a mixture combining 60 forward primers for TCR Vbeta segments and 13 reverse primers for TCR Jbeta segments was used. A multiplex PCR assay on genomic DNA amplified the CDR3 region of rearranged TCR beta genes. On the Illumina HiSeq System, the amplified TCR beta libraries were sequenced as 87-base-pair reads. As for the original processing: Across the 700 or so repertoires, a later analysis counted about 81 million unique TCR beta chains, some 11 million of which were shared by at least two donors. To remove PCR and sequencing errors, raw reads were error-corrected and collapsed into unique sequences using a nearest-neighbor algorithm that merged closely related sequences. CDR3 sequences were aligned to IMGT reference sequences to assign V, D and J gene segments. For a sequence to be retained, a match of at least six nucleotides to both a V gene segment and a J gene segment was required. A rearrangement counted as productive if the CDR3 had no stop codons and remained in frame with V and J, and every other rearrangement counted as non-productive. Following IMGT convention, CDR3 was defined as the stretch from the second conserved V-encoded cysteine to the conserved J-encoded phenylalanine. The earlier analysis of about 640 of the donors excluded any sequence lacking an unambiguous match to a single V gene segment. In an earlier analysis of roughly 500 of the donors, V segments were called functional above 56.7% productive rearrangements and were called segregating when the between-donor standard deviation exceeded 5%. A statistical classification framework was developed to diagnose cytomegalovirus status using the catalog of TCR beta chain sequences. In a later analysis, V and J genes were assigned by comparing TCR nucleotide sequences against IMGT/GENE-DB human TR gene sequences. A later analysis assigned CDR3 sequences and most-parsimonious VDJ recombination scenarios with the TCRdist pipeline. In a later analysis, each TCR beta chain was defined by its CDR3 amino acid sequence together with its V-gene family, and reads without a unique V-gene family were excluded. In a later analysis, around 650 highly shared, low-generation-probability nucleotide sequences were removed to address suspected cross-contamination and a sequencing artifact. In a later analysis, a clonal expansion index for each public chain was calculated from normalized within-repertoire ranks of inferred template counts. Generation probabilities in a later analysis came from a VDJ recombination model fitted to out-of-frame rearrangements, and those results were checked against IGoR. In a later analysis, TCR-TCR, TCR-HLA and TCR-CMV co-occurrence was scored with hypergeometric tests, and a repertoire-size bias correction was applied to TCR pairs. False discovery rates were estimated in a later analysis by permuting HLA or CMV assignments 20 times. A later analysis grouped co-occurring TCRs with DBSCAN, adding TCRdist sequence similarity when clustering within HLA-allele-positive subsets. Co-occurrence clustering excluded repertoires with fewer than 30,000 or more than 120,000 public chains, plus five with anomalous nucleotide sharing. TCRdb mirrors the immuneACCESS table, restricted to in-frame sequences. Some clones are absent from its copies; in checked studies, under half trace to an unresolved V gene, and the reason for the others is unknown. The V and J calls and the clone size are those of that table, but D and trimming were determined from the DNA. The sample has about 190,000 clones on record. The ten largest account for roughly 0.98% of the sample.

Spanning cysteine to phenylalanine, the CDR3 consists of 19 amino acids. The kept DNA is CDR3 alone, 57 bases in frame from the first base. V is cut by 6 bases and J by 5 bases, and the space between the germline ends is 32 bases. The germline V gene (reference sequence) gives CDR1 as LNHDA and CDR2 as SQIVND. Note on this clone: Its antigen specificity is not known.

The rearrangement joined TRBV19 to TRBJ2-7; the D gene is possibly TRBD1, with 6 bases matching. Specimen: PBMCs. The TCR sequence derives from a woman in her thirties in good health and CMV-seropositive. CDR3 region: CASSTNPIGRDTFLDEQYF. The sequenced DNA is TGTGCCAGTAGCACAAACCCTATAGGCAGGGACACTTTTCTTGACGAGCAGTACTTC.